Listed here are 13 T cell receptor beta chains from one sample, sequenced in a study of T cell responses to AZD1222 COVID-19 vaccine (dated by TCRdb to the early 2020s). The receptor library was made with the immunoSEQ multiplex PCR assay. TCRdb re-hosts the immuneACCESS table, in-frame sequences only. Its copies lack some clones; in the studies checked, an unresolved V gene accounts for under half of them, and the cause for the rest is not known. The sample records 45,000 to 55,000 clones, around four fifths of which are singletons. 20% to 25% of the sample lies in the top ten. This specimen's time point label, interpreted: baseline before first vaccination. Taken with the paper, the label for treatment or condition translates to: meningococcal conjugate vaccine given as trial control. The sequencing used peripheral blood, collected on day 0 of MenACWY control vaccination. These receptor sequences come from an adult in good health.

This clone appeared once. V and J are TRBV19 and TRBJ2-1; D might be TRBD1 (5 bases). CDR3 length equals 19 residues. Germline V gene sequence: CDR1 LNHDA, CDR2 SQIVND (reference sequence). The V and J ends lost 4 bases and 0 bases respectively, with 22 bases between them. CDR3 sequence reads: CASSTTAGTGVSSYNEQFF. CDR3 coding DNA: TGTGCCAGTAGTACTACCGCCGGTACAGGAGTTAGCTCCTACAATGAGCAGTTCTTC.

V and J are TRBV30 and TRBJ1-6, with D maybe TRBD1 (6 bases). The germline CDR1 and CDR2 sequences are GTSNPN and SVGIG (reference sequence). The CDR3 length is 14 residues. V dropped 7 bases and J dropped 8 bases, with 18 bases sitting between them. CDR3 bases: TGTGCCTCTCGTGGGGACAATGGGTATTCACCCCTCCACTTT. This sequence encodes CASRGDNGYSPLHF. The whole variable domain, remainder taken from reference TRBV30 and TRBJ1-6, is SQTIHQWPATLVQPVGSPLSLECTVEGTSNPNLYWYRQAAGRGLQLLFYSVGIGQISSEVPQNLSASRPQDRQFILSSKKLLLSDSGFYLCASRGDNGYSPLHFGNGTRLTVT.

The chain's CDR3 is CASSLSPYRDGQPLRTNEAFF. The CDR3 nucleotides read TGTGCCAGCAGCCTTTCCCCCTACCGGGACGGCCAGCCCTTGAGGACGAATGAAGCTTTCTTT. The V call is TRBV6-6, the J call TRBJ1-1; tentatively, D is TRBD1 (5 bases). V lost 6 bases and J lost 7, with 39 bases in between. Looked up from germline, CDR1 is MNHNY and CDR2 is SVGAGI (reference sequence). CDR3 size: 21 residues.

The J gene is TRBJ1-2, the V gene TRBV5-1, with D hard to call. The CDR3 runs to 15 residues. The germline V and J ends were trimmed by 2 bases and 6 bases, with 17 bases remaining between them. Looked up from germline, CDR1 is SGHRS and CDR2 is YFSETQ. The CDR3 here is CASSFGQAAEHGYTF. The CDR3 region has the DNA TGCGCCAGCAGCTTTGGGCAGGCGGCTGAGCATGGCTACACCTTC. The whole variable domain, remainder taken from reference TRBV5-1 and TRBJ1-2, is KAGVTQTPRYLIKTRGQQVTLSCSPISGHRSVSWYQQTPGQGLQFLFEYFSETQRNKGNFPGRFSGRQFSNSRSEMNVSTLELGDSALYLCASSFGQAAEHGYTFGSGTRLTVV.

The gene calls are TRBV7-7 and TRBJ1-1; D is unresolved. Trimming took off 3 bases at V and 6 bases at J, with 11 bases between the two ends. CDR3 size: 13 residues. CDR1 SSHAT and CDR2 FNYEAQ come from the germline V gene (reference sequence). For the CDR3, the DNA is TGTGCCAGCAGCTTTACAGCAGGCTCTGAAGCTTTCTTT. Translated: CASSFTAGSEAFF.

The V and J genes are TRBV11-2 and TRBJ2-6; 9 positions match TRBD1. Germline-derived CDR1 and CDR2 are SGHAT and FQNNGV. The V and J ends lost 4 bases and 2 bases, in that order; junction bases with no gene match: 0. CDR3 length equals 15 residues. CDR3 region: CASSWDRAGANVLTF. CDR3 in DNA: TGTGCCAGCAGCTGGGACAGGGCTGGGGCCAACGTCCTGACTTTC.

The chain has TRBV10-3 and TRBJ1-1; 8 bases line up with TRBD1. Germline V gene data show CDR1 as ENHRY and CDR2 as SYGVKD. Germline trimming cut 3 bases from V and 6 bases from J; bases unmatched to any gene: 12. CDR3 size: 16 residues. CDR3 DNA: TGTGCCATCAGTGAACCAGACAGGGGAGGGGAGTCTGAAGCTTTCTTT. This gives the protein CAISEPDRGGESEAFF.

This clone showed up just a few times. This chain uses TRBV28 with TRBJ2-7; D call uncertain. Germline loops: CDR1 MDHEN, CDR2 SYDVKM. The V gene lost 3 bases and the J gene lost 6 bases, with 9 bases spanning the gap. The CDR3 is 12 residues long. The CDR3 protein is CASSFNPAEQYF. The CDR3 DNA follows: TGTGCCAGCAGTTTTAACCCAGCCGAGCAGTACTTC.

The chain joins TRBV28 to TRBJ1-5; TRBD1 is a possible D gene (5 bases). The germline V and J ends were trimmed by 2 bases and 9 bases, with 14 bases remaining between them. The CDR3 runs 14 residues. From germline, CDR1 is MDHEN and CDR2 SYDVKM. The CDR3 sequence is CASSLDSRASPQHF. CDR3 nucleotide sequence: TGTGCCAGCAGTTTAGATTCCAGGGCGTCGCCCCAGCATTTT.

This rearrangement joins TRBV5-5 to TRBJ1-2; 9 nucleotides match TRBD1. This CDR3 comprises 15 residues. Germline CDR1 reads SGHKS; CDR2 reads YYEKEE (reference sequence). With 4 bases clipped from V and 6 bases from J, the junction kept 10 bases outside the gene matches. The CDR3 loop reads CASSQQGAGPDGYTF. The CDR3 region has the DNA TGTGCCAGCAGCCAACAGGGGGCGGGCCCGGATGGCTACACCTTC.

J is TRBJ1-5 and V is TRBV28, with D possibly being TRBD1 (6 bases). Trimming cost V 6 bases and J 3 bases, with 15 bases left between them. Looked up from germline, CDR1 is MDHEN and CDR2 is SYDVKM. The CDR3 length is 15 residues. The CDR3 region has the DNA TGTGCCAGCAGCTCCCAGGGGACCCTCAATCAGCCCCAGCATTTT. This encodes CASSSQGTLNQPQHF.

The gene calls are TRBV6-2 or TRBV6-3 and TRBJ1-1; the D gene is possibly TRBD1 (6 bases). Germline-derived CDR1 and CDR2 are MNHEY and SVGEGT. This CDR3 has 15 residues. The V and J ends lost 3 bases and 0 bases respectively, with 11 bases between them. Here the CDR3 reads CASSYPGQLNTEAFF. The CDR3 DNA reads TGTGCCAGCAGTTATCCCGGACAGCTGAACACTGAAGCTTTCTTT.

The gene calls are TRBV5-1 and TRBJ1-5; tentative D call: TRBD1 (5 bases). This CDR3 has 15 amino acids. Germline V gives CDR1 SGHRS, CDR2 YFSETQ. V lost 4 bases and J 5 bases, leaving 16 bases between the germline ends. CDR3 in amino acids: CASSALTGGDQPQHF. The CDR3 coding sequence is TGCGCCAGCAGCGCATTAACAGGAGGGGATCAGCCCCAGCATTTT.